This TCR beta chain was retrieved from a study of CD8+ T cells in alopecia areata. Following RNA extraction, reverse transcription yielded cDNA that acted as the sequencing template. TCRdb's table, derived via immunoSEQ multiplex PCR, lists solely in-frame clones and lacks some. The repertoire consists of around 34,000 clones, with around 60% occurring once and the leading ten covering around 38%. Peripheral blood, together with lesional scalp punch biopsies, was collected from alopecia areata patients. The trim removed 0 bases at V and 12 bases at J, leaving 8 bases unmatched. From germline, CDR1 is SGHDT and CDR2 YYEEEE. This CDR3 region has 14 residues.

The rearrangement uses TRBV5-6 and TRBJ2-1; TRBD1 matches 8 bases. The clonotype comes from a human donor with alopecia areata. The sequenced material came from NKG2D-high CD8+ T cells sorted from blood. The CDR3 sequence: CASSLGQGRIGQFF. The CDR3 DNA sequence: TGTGCCAGCAGCTTGGGACAGGGGAGGATCGGGCAGTTCTTC.